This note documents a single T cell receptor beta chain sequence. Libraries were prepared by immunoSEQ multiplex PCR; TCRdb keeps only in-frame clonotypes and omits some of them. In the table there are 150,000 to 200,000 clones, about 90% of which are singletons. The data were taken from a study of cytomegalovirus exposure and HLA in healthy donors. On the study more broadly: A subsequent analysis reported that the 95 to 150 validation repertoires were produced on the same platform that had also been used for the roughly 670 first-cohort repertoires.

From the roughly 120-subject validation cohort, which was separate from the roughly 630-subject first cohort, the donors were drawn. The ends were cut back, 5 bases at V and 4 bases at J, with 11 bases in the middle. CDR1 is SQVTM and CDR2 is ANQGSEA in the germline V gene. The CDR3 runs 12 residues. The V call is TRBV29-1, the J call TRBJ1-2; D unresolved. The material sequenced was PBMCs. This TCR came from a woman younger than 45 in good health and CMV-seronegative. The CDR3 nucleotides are TGCAGCGTTCGTGACATAGTCTATGGCTACACCTTC. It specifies CSVRDIVYGYTF.